This T cell receptor beta chain emerged from a study of OX40 agonist ivuxolimab in advanced cancers. Across the study: An agonistic anti-OX40 (CD134) antibody, ivuxolimab, was used to treat the patients. Patients with hepatocellular carcinoma, melanoma, renal cell or head and neck cancer made up the dose-escalation patients. Every 2 weeks, ivuxolimab was infused into the patients intravenously at between 0.01 and 10 mg/kg.

The germline V gene encodes CDR1 MDHEN and CDR2 SYDVKM. The length of the CDR3 is 16 residues. The V end lost 2 bases, the J end lost 5 bases, and 18 bases lay between the germline ends. The protocol was immunoSEQ multiplex PCR, while the TCRdb copy is restricted to in-frame clones and leaves out a portion. The table has tens of thousands of clones, 75% to 90% seen once. In this sample, this clone turned up once. The sequences come from CD4+ or CD8+ T cells sorted from blood, collected in a trial of the OX40 agonist ivuxolimab. The chain combines TRBV28 with TRBJ1-1, with a tentative D call TRBD1 (5 bases). This TCR was sampled from an adult with an advanced solid tumor such as melanoma, head and neck, liver or kidney cancer. The chain's CDR3 is CASSLTQGSGDTEAFF. CDR3 in DNA: TGTGCCAGCAGTTTAACCCAGGGTTCGGGTGATACTGAAGCTTTCTTT.